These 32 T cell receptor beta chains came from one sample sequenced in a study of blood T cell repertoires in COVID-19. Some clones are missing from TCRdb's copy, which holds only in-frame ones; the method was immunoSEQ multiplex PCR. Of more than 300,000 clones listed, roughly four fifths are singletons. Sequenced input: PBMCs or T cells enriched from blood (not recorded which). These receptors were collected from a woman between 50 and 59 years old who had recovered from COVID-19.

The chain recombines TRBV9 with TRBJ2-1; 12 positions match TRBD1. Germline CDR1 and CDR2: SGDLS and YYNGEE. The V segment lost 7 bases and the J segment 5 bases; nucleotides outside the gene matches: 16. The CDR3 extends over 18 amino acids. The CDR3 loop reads CASGGGTGGDRRDNEQFF. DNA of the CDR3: TGTGCCAGCGGCGGAGGGACAGGGGGCGACCGACGGGACAATGAGCAGTTCTTC.

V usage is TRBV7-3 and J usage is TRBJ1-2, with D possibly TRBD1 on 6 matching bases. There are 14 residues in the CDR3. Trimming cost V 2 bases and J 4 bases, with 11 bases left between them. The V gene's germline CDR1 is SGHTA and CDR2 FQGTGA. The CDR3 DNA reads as TGTGCCAGCAGCTTAGGGGGCCCCGGCTATGGCTACACCTTC. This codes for CASSLGGPGYGYTF.

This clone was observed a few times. CDR3 amino acids: CASSKQGLGSPLHF. DNA of the CDR3: TGTGCCAGCAGTAAACAGGGCCTTGGGTCACCCCTCCACTTT. J is TRBJ1-6 and V is TRBV27; a weak D match, TRBD1 (6 bases). Germline assignment: CDR1 MNHEY and CDR2 SMNVEV (reference sequence). The CDR3 has 14 residues. V was clipped by 5 bases and J by 10 bases, with 15 bases between them.

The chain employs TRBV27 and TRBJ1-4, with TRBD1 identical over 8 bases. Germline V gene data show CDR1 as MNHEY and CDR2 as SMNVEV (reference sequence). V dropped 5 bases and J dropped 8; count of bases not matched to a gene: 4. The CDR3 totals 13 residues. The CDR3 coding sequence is TGTGCCAGCAGTCTACAGGGGGGCGAAAAACTGTTTTTT. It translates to CASSLQGGEKLFF.

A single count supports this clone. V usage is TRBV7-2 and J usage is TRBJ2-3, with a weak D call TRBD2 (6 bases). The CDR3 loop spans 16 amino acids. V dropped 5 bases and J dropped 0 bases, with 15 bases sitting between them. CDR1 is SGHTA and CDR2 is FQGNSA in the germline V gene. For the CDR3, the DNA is TGTGCCAGCAGCGGACAACCGGCGGGAAGCACAGATACGCAGTATTTT. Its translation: CASSGQPAGSTDTQYF.

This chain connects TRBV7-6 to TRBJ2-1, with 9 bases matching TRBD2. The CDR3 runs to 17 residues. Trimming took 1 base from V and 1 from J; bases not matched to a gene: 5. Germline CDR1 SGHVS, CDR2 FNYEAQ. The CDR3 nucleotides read TGTGCCAGCAGCTTAGTTGTTAGCGGGAGTTCCTACAATGAGCAGTTCTTC. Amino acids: CASSLVVSGSSYNEQFF.

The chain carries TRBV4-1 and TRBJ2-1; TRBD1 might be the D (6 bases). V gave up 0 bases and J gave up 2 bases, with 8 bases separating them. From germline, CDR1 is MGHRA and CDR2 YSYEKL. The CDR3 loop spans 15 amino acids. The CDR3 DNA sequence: TGCGCCAGCAGCCAAGACCAGGGGCCCTACAATGAGCAGTTCTTC. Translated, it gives CASSQDQGPYNEQFF.

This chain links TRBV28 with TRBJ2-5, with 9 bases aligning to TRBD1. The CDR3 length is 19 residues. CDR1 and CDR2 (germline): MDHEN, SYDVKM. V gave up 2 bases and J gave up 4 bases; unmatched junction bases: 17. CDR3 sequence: CASSLTKPFDRGMGETQYF. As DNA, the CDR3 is TGTGCCAGCAGTTTAACTAAACCTTTCGACAGGGGGATGGGAGAGACCCAGTACTTC.

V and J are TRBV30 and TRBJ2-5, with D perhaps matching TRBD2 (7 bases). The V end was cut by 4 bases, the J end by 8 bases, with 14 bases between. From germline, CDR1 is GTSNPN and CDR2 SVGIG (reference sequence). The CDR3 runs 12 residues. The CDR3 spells CAWKRGGSTQYF. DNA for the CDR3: TGTGCCTGGAAAAGGGGGGGCTCTACCCAGTACTTC.

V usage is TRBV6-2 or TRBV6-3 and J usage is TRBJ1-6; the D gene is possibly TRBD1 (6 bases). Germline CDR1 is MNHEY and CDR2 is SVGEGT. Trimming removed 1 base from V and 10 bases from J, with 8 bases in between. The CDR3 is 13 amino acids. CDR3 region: CASSYWDTSPLHF. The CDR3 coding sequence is TGTGCCAGCAGTTACTGGGACACGTCACCCCTCCACTTT.

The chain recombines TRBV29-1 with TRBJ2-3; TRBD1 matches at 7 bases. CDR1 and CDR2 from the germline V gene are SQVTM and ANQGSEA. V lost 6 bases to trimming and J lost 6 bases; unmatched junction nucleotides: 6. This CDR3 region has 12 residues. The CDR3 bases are TGCAGCGTCAAAAGGGACAGCGATACGCAGTATTTT. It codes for CSVKRDSDTQYF.

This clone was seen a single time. The CDR3 region is CASSPRTSGRAGETQYF. The CDR3 DNA sequence: TGTGCCAGCAGCCCGCGGACTAGCGGGAGGGCCGGGGAGACCCAGTACTTC. This sequence joins TRBV7-7 and TRBJ2-5; 15 positions match TRBD2. The length of the CDR3 is 17 residues. Unmatched junction bases numbered 9, after V lost 5 bases and J lost 5 bases. Germline CDR1 reads SSHAT; CDR2 reads FNYEAQ (reference sequence).

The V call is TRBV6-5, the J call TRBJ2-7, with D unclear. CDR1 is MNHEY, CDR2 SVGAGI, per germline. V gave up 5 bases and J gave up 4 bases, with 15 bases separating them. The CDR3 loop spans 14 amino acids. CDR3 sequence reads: CASSPETAAYEQYF. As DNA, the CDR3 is TGTGCCAGCAGTCCGGAAACAGCCGCATACGAGCAGTACTTC.

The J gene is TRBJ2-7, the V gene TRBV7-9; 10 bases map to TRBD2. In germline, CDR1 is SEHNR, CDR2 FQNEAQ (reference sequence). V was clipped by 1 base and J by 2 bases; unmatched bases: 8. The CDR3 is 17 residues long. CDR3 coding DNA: TGTGCCAGCAGCTTAGTCGGTAGCGGGAGGCTCGCCTACGAGCAGTACTTC. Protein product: CASSLVGSGRLAYEQYF.

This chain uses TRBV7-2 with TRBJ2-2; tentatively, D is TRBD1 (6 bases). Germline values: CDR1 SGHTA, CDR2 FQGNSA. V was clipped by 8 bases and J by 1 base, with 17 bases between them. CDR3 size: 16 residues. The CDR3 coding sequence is TGTGCCAGCGCTCGGGTTTGGGACAAGAACACCGGGGAGCTGTTTTTT. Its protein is CASARVWDKNTGELFF.

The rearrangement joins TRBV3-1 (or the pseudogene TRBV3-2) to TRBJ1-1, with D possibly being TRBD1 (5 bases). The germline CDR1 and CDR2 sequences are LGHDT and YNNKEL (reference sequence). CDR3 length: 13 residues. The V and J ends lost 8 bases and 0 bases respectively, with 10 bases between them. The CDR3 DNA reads TGTGCCAGCGCAGGGCAGTTGAACACTGAAGCTTTCTTT. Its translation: CASAGQLNTEAFF.

The CDR3 DNA sequence: TGTGCCAGCAGTTATTCCGGGACTAGCGGAAACAATGAGCAGTTCTTC. Translating it yields CASSYSGTSGNNEQFF. The chain has TRBV6-5 and TRBJ2-1; 11 nucleotides agree with TRBD2. CDR1 and CDR2 from the germline V gene are MNHEY and SVGAGI. The CDR3 has 16 residues. V lost 3 bases to trimming and J lost 5 bases; unmatched junction nucleotides: 6.

CDR3 residues: CASSSTATNEKLFF. CDR3 DNA sequence: TGTGCCAGTAGCTCGACAGCAACTAATGAAAAACTGTTTTTT. The chain uses TRBV19 and TRBJ1-4, with D tentatively TRBD1 (5 bases). The CDR3 sequence is 14 residues long. With 6 bases removed from V and 0 bases from J, the gap between germline ends came to 8 bases. The germline CDR1 and CDR2 sequences are LNHDA and SQIVND (reference sequence).

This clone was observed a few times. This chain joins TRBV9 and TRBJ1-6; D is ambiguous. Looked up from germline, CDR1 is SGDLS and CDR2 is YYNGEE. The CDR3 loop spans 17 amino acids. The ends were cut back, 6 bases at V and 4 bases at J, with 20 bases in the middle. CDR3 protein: CASTKADTSNYNSPLHF. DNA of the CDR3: TGTGCCAGCACCAAGGCCGACACCAGTAATTATAATTCACCCCTCCACTTT.

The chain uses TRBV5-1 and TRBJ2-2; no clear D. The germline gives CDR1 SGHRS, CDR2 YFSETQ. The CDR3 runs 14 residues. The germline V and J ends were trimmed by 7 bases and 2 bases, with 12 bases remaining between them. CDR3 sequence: CASAEKPNTGELFF. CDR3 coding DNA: TGCGCCAGCGCCGAGAAACCTAACACCGGGGAGCTGTTTTTT. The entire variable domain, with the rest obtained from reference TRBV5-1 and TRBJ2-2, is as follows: KAGVTQTPRYLIKTRGQQVTLSCSPISGHRSVSWYQQTPGQGLQFLFEYFSETQRNKGNFPGRFSGRQFSNSRSEMNVSTLELGDSALYLCASAEKPNTGELFFGEGSRLTVL.

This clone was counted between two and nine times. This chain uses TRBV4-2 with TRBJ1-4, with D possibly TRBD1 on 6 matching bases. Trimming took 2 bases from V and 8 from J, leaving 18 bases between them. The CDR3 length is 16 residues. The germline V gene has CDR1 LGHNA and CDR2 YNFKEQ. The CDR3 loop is CASSQFNTGIGEKLFF. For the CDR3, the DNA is TGTGCCAGCAGCCAATTCAATACAGGGATCGGCGAAAAACTGTTTTTT.

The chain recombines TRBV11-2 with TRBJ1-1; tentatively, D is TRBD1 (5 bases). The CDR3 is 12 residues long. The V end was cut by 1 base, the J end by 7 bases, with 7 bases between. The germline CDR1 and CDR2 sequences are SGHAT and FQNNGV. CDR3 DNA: TGTGCCAGCAGCTTAGGACAGAATGAAGCTTTCTTT. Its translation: CASSLGQNEAFF.

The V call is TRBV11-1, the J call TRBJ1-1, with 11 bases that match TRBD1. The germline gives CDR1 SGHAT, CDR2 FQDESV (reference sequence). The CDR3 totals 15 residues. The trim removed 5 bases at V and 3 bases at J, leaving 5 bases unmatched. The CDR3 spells CASSPRTGGYTEAFF. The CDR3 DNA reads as TGTGCCAGCAGCCCAAGGACAGGGGGCTACACTGAAGCTTTCTTT.

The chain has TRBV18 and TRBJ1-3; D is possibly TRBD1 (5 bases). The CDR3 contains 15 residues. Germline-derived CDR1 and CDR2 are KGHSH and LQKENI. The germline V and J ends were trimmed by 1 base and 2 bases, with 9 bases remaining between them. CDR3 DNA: TGTGCCAGCTCACCACAGACAGTTCCTGGAAACACCATATATTTT. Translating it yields CASSPQTVPGNTIYF.

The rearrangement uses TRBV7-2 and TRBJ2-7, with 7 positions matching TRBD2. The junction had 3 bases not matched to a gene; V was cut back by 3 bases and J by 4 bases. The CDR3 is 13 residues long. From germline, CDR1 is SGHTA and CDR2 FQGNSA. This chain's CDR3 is CASSFNGGYEQYF. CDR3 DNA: TGTGCCAGCAGCTTCAACGGGGGGTACGAGCAGTACTTC.

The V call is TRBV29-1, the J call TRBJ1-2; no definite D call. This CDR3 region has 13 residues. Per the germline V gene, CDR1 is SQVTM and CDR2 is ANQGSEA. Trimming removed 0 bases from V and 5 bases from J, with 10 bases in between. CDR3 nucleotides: TGCAGCGTTGAAGAGCGGGCAGCTTATGGCTACACCTTC. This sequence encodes CSVEERAAYGYTF.

The CDR3 DNA is TGCGCCAGCAGCCAAGAGGGGGGAACCGGGGAGCTGTTTTTT. Encoded protein: CASSQEGGTGELFF. This chain links TRBV4-3 with TRBJ2-2; TRBD2 is a possible D gene (6 bases). The CDR3 loop spans 14 amino acids. V lost 0 bases and J 5 bases, leaving 7 bases between the germline ends. Germline V gene data show CDR1 as LGHNA and CDR2 as YSLEER.

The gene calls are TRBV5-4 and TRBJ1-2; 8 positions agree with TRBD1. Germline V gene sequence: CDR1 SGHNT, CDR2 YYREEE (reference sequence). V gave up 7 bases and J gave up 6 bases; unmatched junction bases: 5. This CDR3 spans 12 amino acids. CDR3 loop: CASPTGENGYTF. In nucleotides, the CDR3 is TGTGCCAGCCCGACAGGGGAGAATGGCTACACCTTC. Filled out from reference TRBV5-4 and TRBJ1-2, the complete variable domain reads ETGVTQSPTHLIKTRGQQVTLRCSSQSGHNTVSWYQQALGQGPQFIFQYYREEENGRGNFPPRFSGLQFPNYSSELNVNALELDDSALYLCASPTGENGYTFGSGTRLTVV.

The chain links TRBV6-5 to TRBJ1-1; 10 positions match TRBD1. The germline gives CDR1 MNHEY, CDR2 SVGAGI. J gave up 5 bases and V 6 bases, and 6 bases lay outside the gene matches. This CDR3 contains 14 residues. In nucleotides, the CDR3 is TGTGCCAGCAGATCCGGGACAGGGGTAACTGAAGCTTTCTTT. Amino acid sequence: CASRSGTGVTEAFF.

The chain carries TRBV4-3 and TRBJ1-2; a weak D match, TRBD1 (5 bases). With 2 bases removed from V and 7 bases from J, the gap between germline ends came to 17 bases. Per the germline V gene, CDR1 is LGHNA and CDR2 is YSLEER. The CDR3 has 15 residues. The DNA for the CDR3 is TGCGCCAGCAGCCAATTGGTGTCCGGGGGGGGTGGCTACACCTTC. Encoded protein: CASSQLVSGGGGYTF.

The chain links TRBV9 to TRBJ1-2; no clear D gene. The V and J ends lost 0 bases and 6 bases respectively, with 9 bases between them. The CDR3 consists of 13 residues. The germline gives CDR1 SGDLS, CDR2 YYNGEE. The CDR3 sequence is CASSVVGSDGYTF. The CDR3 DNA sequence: TGTGCCAGCAGCGTAGTCGGGTCGGATGGCTACACCTTC.

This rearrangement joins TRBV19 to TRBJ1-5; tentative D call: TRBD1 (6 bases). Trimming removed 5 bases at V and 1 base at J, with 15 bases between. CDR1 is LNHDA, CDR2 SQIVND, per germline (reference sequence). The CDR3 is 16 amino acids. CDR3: CASSPGTQRSNQPQHF. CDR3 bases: TGTGCCAGTAGTCCAGGGACACAACGGAGCAATCAGCCCCAGCATTTT.